Reported below is one TCR beta chain. This sample was included in a study of blood T cell repertoires in COVID-19. Across the study: The United States, Italy and Spain provided the acute and convalescent COVID-19 samples.

CDR1 and CDR2 from the germline V gene are SGHNT and YENEEA. The V end was cut by 1 base, the J end by 9 bases, with 10 bases between. This CDR3 spans 13 amino acids. The repertoire was sequenced with immunoSEQ multiplex PCR; TCRdb's copy has only in-frame clones and lacks some. The sample holds some 58,000 clones, about nine tenths seen once. The chain carries TRBV11-3 and TRBJ2-1; possibly TRBD2 for D (6 bases). The clonotype was recovered from a man aged 35-49 years with acute or convalescent COVID-19. The sample taken for sequencing was peripheral blood. CDR3 nucleotides: TGTGCCAGCAGCTTAGCGGGAGCCAGTGAGCAGTTCTTC. It specifies CASSLAGASEQFF.